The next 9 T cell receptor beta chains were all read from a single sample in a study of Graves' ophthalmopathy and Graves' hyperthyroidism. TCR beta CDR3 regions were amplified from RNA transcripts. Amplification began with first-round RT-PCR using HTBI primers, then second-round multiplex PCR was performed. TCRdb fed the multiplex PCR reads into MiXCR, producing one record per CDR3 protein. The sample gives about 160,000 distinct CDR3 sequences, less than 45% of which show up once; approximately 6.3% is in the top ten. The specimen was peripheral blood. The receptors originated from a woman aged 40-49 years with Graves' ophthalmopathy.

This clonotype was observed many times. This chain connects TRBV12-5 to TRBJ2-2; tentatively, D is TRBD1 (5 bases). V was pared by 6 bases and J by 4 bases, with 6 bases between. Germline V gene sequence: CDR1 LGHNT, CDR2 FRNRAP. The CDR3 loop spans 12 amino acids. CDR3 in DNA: TGTGCTAGTGGAAGGGGCACCGGGGAGCTGTTTTTT. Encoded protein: CASGRGTGELFF.

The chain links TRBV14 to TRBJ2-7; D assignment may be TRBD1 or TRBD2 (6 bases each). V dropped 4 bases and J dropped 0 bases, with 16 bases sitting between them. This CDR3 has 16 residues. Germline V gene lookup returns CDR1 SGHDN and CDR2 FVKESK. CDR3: CASSLRRGSISYEQYF. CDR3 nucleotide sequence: TGTGCCAGCAGCCTCCGGAGGGGGTCTATCTCCTACGAGCAGTACTTC.

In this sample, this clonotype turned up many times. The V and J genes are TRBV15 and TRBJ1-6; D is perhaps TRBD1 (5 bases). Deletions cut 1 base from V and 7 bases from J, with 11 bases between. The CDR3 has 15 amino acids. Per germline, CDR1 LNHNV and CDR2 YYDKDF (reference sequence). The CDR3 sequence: CATSRGREANSPLHF. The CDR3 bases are TGTGCCACCAGCAGAGGCAGGGAAGCGAATTCACCCCTCCACTTT.

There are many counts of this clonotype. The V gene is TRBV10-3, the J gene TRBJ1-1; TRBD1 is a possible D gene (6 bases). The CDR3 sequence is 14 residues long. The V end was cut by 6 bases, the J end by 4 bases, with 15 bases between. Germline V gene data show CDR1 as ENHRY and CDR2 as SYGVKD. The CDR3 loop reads CAISGAGAFTEAFF. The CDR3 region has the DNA TGTGCCATCAGCGGGGCAGGGGCTTTCACTGAAGCTTTCTTT.

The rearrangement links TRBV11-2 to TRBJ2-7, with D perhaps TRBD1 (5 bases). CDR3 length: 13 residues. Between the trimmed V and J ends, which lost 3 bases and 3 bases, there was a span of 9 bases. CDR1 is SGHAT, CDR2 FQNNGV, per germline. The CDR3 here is CASSFIGVYEQYF. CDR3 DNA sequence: TGTGCCAGCAGCTTTATAGGGGTCTACGAGCAGTACTTC.

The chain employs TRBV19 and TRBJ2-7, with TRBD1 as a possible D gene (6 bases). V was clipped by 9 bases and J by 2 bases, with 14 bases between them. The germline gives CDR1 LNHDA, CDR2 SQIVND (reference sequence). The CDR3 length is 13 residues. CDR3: CASRPDSPYEQYF. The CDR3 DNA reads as TGTGCCAGCAGACCGGACAGTCCCTACGAGCAGTACTTC.

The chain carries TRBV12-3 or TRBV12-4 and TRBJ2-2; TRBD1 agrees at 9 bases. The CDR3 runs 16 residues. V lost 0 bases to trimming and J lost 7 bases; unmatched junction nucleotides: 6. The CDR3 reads CASSLAPGTGHGELFF. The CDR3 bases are TGTGCCAGCAGTTTAGCACCCGGGACAGGGCACGGGGAGCTGTTTTTT.

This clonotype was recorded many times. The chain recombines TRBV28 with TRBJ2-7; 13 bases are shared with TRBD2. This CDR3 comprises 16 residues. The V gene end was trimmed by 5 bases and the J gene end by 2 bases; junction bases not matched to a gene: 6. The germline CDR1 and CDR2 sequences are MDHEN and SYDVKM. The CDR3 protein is CASSIGTSGITYEQYF. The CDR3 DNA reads TGTGCCAGCAGTATAGGGACTAGCGGGATAACCTACGAGCAGTACTTC.

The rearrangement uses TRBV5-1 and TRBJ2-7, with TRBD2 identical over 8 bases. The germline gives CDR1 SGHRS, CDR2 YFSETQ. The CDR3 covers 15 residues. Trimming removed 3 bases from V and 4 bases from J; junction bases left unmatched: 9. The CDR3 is CASSSSTGLVYEQYF. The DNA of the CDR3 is TGCGCCAGCAGCTCGAGTACGGGACTAGTTTACGAGCAGTACTTC.